A selection of T cell receptor beta chains follows, all from one sample in a study of blood T cells in healthy people across ages. TCRdb fed the 5' RACE reads into MiXCR, producing one record per CDR3 protein. The table includes hundreds of thousands of distinct CDR3 sequences, around 42% detected once. The sequenced sample consisted of blood. Source of these receptors: a man aged 55 to 70 in good health. CDR3s leave out the opening cysteine and the closing phenylalanine or tryptophan.

CDR3 protein	CDR3 length	J gene	V gene
ASSVLRLAGGGDEQY	15	-	TRBV7-2
ASKKQGASDNEQY	13	TRBJ2-5	TRBV5-4
ASSLTNQQEKLF	12	TRBJ1-4	TRBV7-8
ASSLYTGVIGHEAF	14	TRBJ1-1	TRBV7-9
ASRQDGHGELF	11	TRBJ2-2	TRBV4-3
ANSQDRDRGYEQY	13	TRBJ2-7	TRBV4-3
ASSLVTGANVLT	12	TRBJ2-6	TRBV27
SARDPLAGGRYEQY	14	TRBJ2-7	TRBV20-1
ASSFLTGQQETQY	13	TRBJ2-5	TRBV5-1
ASSLARGRNSPLH	13	TRBJ1-6	TRBV5-5
SATLRSTGKLDGCT	14	TRBJ1-2	TRBV20-1
ASSLDRDPSSYEQY	14	TRBJ2-7	TRBV5-6
ASSLADEGQPQH	12	TRBJ1-5	TRBV12-3/TRBV12-4
ASSFRTQSNQPQH	13	TRBJ1-5	TRBV6-2/TRBV6-3
ASSTRDRVFTGELF	14	TRBJ2-2	TRBV7-2
ASSLGDRGHQETQY	14	TRBJ2-5	TRBV7-2
SAREVNEQF	9	TRBJ2-1	TRBV20-1
ASSQDQSGARGYT	13	TRBJ1-2	TRBV4-3
ASSVRDSGEKLF	12	TRBJ1-4	TRBV5-1
ASSSILAGSTDTQY	14	TRBJ2-3	TRBV11-2
ASREGTGHMNTEAF	14	TRBJ1-1	TRBV5-1
ATSREGVLSYEQY	13	TRBJ2-7	TRBV15
ASSPLYSGGAAQY	13	TRBJ2-5	TRBV7-2
ATSDDSSLGEQY	12	TRBJ2-7	TRBV24-1
ASSLVGSPPLSPLH	14	TRBJ1-6	TRBV7-9
ASSFLGQGLDTQY	13	TRBJ2-3	TRBV5-1
ASSYSKGQGYNEQF	14	TRBJ2-1	TRBV6-2/TRBV6-3
ASSPLVDRGGSYEQY	15	TRBJ2-7	TRBV27
ASTGGRNYGCT	11	TRBJ1-2	TRBV21-1
ASSPQQGKDHNEQF	14	TRBJ2-1	TRBV18